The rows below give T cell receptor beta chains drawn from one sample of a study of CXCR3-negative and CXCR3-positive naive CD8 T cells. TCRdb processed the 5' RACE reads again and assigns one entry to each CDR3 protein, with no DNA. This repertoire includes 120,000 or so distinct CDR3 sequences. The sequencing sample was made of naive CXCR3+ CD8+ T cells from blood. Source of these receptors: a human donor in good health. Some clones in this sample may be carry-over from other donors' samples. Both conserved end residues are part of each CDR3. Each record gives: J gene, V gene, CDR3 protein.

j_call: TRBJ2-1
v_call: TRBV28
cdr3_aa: CARSPLEWGARGDEQFF

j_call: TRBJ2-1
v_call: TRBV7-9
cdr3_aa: CASSLTQGSNEQFF

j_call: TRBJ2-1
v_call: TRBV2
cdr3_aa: CASTERDRPYNEQFF

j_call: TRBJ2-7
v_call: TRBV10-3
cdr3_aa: CAISAGRDRAYEQYF

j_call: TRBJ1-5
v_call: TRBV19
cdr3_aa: CASSPSADQPQHF

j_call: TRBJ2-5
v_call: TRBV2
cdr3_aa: CASRSWGEWGETQYF

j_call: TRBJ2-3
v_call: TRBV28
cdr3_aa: CARTLLAGGRADTQYF

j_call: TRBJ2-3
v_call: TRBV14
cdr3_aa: CASSQGVGRTRNTQYF

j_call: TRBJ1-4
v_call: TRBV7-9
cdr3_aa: CASSQVTGYFEKLFF

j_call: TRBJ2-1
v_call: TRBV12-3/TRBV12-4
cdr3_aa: CASSTTRLAGGPGHEQFF

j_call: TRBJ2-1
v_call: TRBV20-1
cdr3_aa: CSARDLMGGDNEQFF

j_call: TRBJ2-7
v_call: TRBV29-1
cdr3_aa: CSAQGAYYEQYF

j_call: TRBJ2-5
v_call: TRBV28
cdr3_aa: CASSNTGTSYETQYF

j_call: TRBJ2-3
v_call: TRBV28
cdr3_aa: CASMGGGGPDTQYF

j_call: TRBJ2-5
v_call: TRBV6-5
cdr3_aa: CASSYLRTGEGETQYF

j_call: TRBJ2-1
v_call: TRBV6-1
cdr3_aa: CASRNTGQQRVNEQFF

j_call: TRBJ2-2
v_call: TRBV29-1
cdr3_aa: CSVSVFANTGELFF

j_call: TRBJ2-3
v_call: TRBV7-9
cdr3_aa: CASSASGGGDTQYF

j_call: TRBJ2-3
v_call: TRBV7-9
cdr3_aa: CAIQLLLATPDTQYF

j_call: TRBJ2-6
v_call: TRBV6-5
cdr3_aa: CASSPGTGISNVLTF

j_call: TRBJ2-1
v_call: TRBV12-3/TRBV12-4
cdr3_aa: CASKLAGASEQFF

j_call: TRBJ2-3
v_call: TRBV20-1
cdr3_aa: CSARDFGLDTDTQYF

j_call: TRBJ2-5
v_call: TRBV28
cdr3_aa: CASSLALGGETQYF

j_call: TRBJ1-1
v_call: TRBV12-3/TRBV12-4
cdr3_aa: CASSTRTIGWDTEAFF

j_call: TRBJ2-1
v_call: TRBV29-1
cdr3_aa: CSVPRLAANGQFF

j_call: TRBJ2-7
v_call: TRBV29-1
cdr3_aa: CSAASFSYEQYF

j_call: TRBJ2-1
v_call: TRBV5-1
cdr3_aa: CASGATDSYNEQFF

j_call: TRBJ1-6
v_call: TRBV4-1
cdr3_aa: CASSQEGEGMDSPLHF

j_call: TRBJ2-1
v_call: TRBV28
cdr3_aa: CASSLVLAGLVEQFF

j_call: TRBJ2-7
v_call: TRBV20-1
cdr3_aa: CSARVAEDYEQYF

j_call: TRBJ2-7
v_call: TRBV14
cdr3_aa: CASSQGPRGEQYF

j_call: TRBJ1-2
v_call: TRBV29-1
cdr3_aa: CSVDLGNGYTF

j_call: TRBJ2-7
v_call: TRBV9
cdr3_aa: CASSVSTSGYEQYF

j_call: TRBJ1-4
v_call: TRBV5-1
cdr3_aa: CASSLGTTDEKLFF